A single sample gave rise to the 5 T cell receptor beta chains below, sequenced in a study of T cell responses to AZD1222 COVID-19 vaccine. The assay was immunoSEQ multiplex PCR, and TCRdb's table has in-frame clones only and misses some. The sample has about 150,000 clones, about 89% seen once; the top ten hold just over 9%. The specimen comprised peripheral blood, sampled 28 days after the second AZD1222 dose. The receptor source for this set is an adult who received the AZD1222 COVID-19 vaccine.

The chain has TRBV28 and TRBJ1-3, with unresolved D. Germline V gene lookup returns CDR1 MDHEN and CDR2 SYDVKM. This CDR3 is 16 amino acids long. Trimming took 3 bases from V and 0 from J, leaving 12 bases between them. CDR3 sequence: CASSFSPEFSGNTIYF. The CDR3 nucleotides read TGTGCCAGCAGTTTCTCCCCGGAATTCTCTGGAAACACCATATATTTT.

CDR3 region: CASSPSSRISYNEQFF. The CDR3 DNA reads TGTGCCAGCAGCCCCTCGTCGAGGATTTCCTACAATGAGCAGTTCTTC. The chain joins TRBV7-2 to TRBJ2-1, with D unresolved. CDR3 length: 16 amino acids. The germline V and J ends were trimmed by 5 bases and 1 base, with 15 bases remaining between them. Germline V gene data show CDR1 as SGHTA and CDR2 as FQGNSA.

This chain joins TRBV4-2 and TRBJ2-7; TRBD1 matches 9 bases. Germline CDR1 and CDR2: LGHNA and YNFKEQ. The CDR3 contains 15 residues. The ends lost 1 base at V and 4 bases at J; junction bases unmatched: 5. The CDR3 DNA reads as TGTGCCAGCAGCCAAGTTCACAGGGGGCAGTACGAGCAGTACTTC. Translated: CASSQVHRGQYEQYF.

The J gene is TRBJ2-1, the V gene TRBV9; 10 bases map to TRBD1. Germline V lookup: CDR1 SGDLS, CDR2 YYNGEE. V gave up 4 bases and J gave up 7 bases; unmatched junction bases: 8. This CDR3 contains 15 residues. CDR3 DNA sequence: TGTGCCAGCAGCCATGAGGGGACAGGGGTAAATGAGCAGTTCTTC. This translates into CASSHEGTGVNEQFF.

The chain couples TRBV6-5 to TRBJ2-2; D may correspond to TRBD1 or TRBD2 (5 bases each). This CDR3 comprises 15 residues. Trimming cost V 1 base and J 2 bases, with 8 bases left between them. Germline loops: CDR1 MNHEY, CDR2 SVGAGI. The CDR3 spells CASSYWDLNTGELFF. DNA for the CDR3: TGTGCCAGCAGTTACTGGGACCTCAACACCGGGGAGCTGTTTTTT.